This TCR beta chain appears in the sequencing data of a study of beta chain features in type 1 diabetes. The V segment lost 7 bases and the J segment 8 bases; nucleotides outside the gene matches: 5. The germline CDR1 and CDR2 sequences are SGHAT and FQNNGV. The CDR3 sequence is 13 residues long. The authors reverse transcribed all of the isolated RNA, so sequencing captured expressed TCRB transcripts. Assay used: immunoSEQ multiplex PCR; TCRdb lists only in-frame clones, some missing. The sample yields about 350,000 clones, around 19% seen once. This clone was counted only a few times. The chain combines TRBV11-2 with TRBJ2-4; 10 positions agree with TRBD2. The specimen was naive CD4+ T cells from blood. The origin of this receptor is a woman aged 18-30 years in good health. The CDR3 sequence is CASKRGGRDIQYF. In DNA form, the CDR3 reads TGTGCCAGCAAGCGGGGGGGAAGGGACATTCAGTACTTC.